The next 16 T cell receptor beta chains were all read from a single sample in a study of cytomegalovirus exposure and HLA in healthy donors. The PCR contained 60 Vbeta and 13 Jbeta primers. Measured with immunoSEQ multiplex PCR; TCRdb has only the in-frame clones, and not every one. Of over 200,000 clones listed, more than 75% are singletons. Sequenced input: PBMCs. The receptors derive from a human donor in good health.

The J gene is TRBJ2-1, the V gene TRBV19; D perhaps matches TRBD2 (5 bases). Per germline, CDR1 LNHDA and CDR2 SQIVND (reference sequence). Trimming took off 5 bases at V and 8 bases at J, with 7 bases between the two ends. This CDR3 region has 11 residues. The DNA for the CDR3 is TGTGCCAGTAGTCTGAGGGATGAGCAGTTCTTC. This encodes CASSLRDEQFF.

The chain combines TRBV19 with TRBJ1-5; perhaps TRBD1 as D (5 bases). Per the germline V gene, CDR1 is LNHDA and CDR2 is SQIVND (reference sequence). This CDR3 region has 15 residues. The ends were cut back, 1 base at V and 4 bases at J, with 11 bases in the middle. CDR3 loop: CASSIAGRVNQPQHF. CDR3 DNA: TGTGCCAGTAGTATAGCGGGCAGGGTTAATCAGCCCCAGCATTTT.

Turning to this clone: The germline gene is not matched at one end of the junction; a read error may be the cause. This chain joins TRBV7-9 and TRBJ2-5; 10 bases are a match to TRBD1. Germline V gene lookup returns CDR1 SEHNR and CDR2 FQNEAQ (reference sequence). CDR3 size: 16 residues. The CDR3 coding sequence is TGTTCCAGCAGCTCCACAGGACAGGGGGGAAAAGAGACCCAGTACTTC. Translated, it gives CSSSSTGQGGKETQYF.

This chain connects TRBV7-9 to TRBJ2-4; no definite D call. The CDR3 consists of 15 residues. Looked up from germline, CDR1 is SEHNR and CDR2 is FQNEAQ (reference sequence). Trimming left V 2 bases short and J 2 bases short, with 10 bases between. For the CDR3, the DNA is TGTGCCAGCAGCTTAAAAGCCAGGTCCAAAAACATTCAGTACTTC. It encodes CASSLKARSKNIQYF.

This clone showed up just a few times. The chain couples TRBV7-9 to TRBJ1-5, with 7 bases aligning to TRBD1. V shed 4 bases, J shed 3 bases, and the junction held 9 bases outside the gene matches. This CDR3 has 16 residues. CDR1 SEHNR and CDR2 FQNEAQ come from the germline V gene (reference sequence). CDR3 region: CASSSSLTGPNQPQHF. DNA for the CDR3: TGTGCCAGCAGCTCGTCCCTGACAGGGCCCAATCAGCCCCAGCATTTT.

CDR3 in amino acids: CASSTNQPGQRLIAYEQYF. As DNA, the CDR3 is TGTGCCAGCAGTACCAATCAGCCGGGACAGAGATTAATAGCCTACGAGCAGTACTTC. The chain links TRBV27 to TRBJ2-7, with 7 bases that match TRBD1. V lost 5 bases and J lost 2; bases outside the gene matches: 21. CDR1 and CDR2 (germline): MNHEY, SMNVEV (reference sequence). The CDR3 is 19 residues long.

CDR3 in DNA: TGTGCCAGCAGCGTCACTAGCGTGGAGCAGTTCTTC. Translated: CASSVTSVEQFF. This chain uses TRBV9 with TRBJ2-1; 7 bases align to TRBD2. This CDR3 has 12 residues. The V gene's germline CDR1 is SGDLS and CDR2 YYNGEE. V shed 2 bases and J 10 bases; nucleotides not matched to a gene: 3.

The chain combines TRBV28 with TRBJ2-7; tentative D call: TRBD1 (6 bases). Trimming took off 5 bases at V and 0 bases at J, with 14 bases between the two ends. From germline, CDR1 is MDHEN and CDR2 SYDVKM. This CDR3 region has 15 residues. CDR3 in DNA: TGTGCCAGCAGTCAACCCGGGACACCCTCCTACGAGCAGTACTTC. This encodes CASSQPGTPSYEQYF.

V usage is TRBV10-1 and J usage is TRBJ2-3; D is possibly TRBD1 (6 bases). Deletions cut 4 bases from V and 4 bases from J, with 15 bases between. There are 15 residues in the CDR3. Germline V gene lookup returns CDR1 WNHNN and CDR2 SYGVQD (reference sequence). The CDR3 DNA reads as TGCGCCAGCAGTGCAGGGGAGATCAGCGCAGATACGCAGTATTTT. Protein: CASSAGEISADTQYF.

The rearrangement links TRBV11-3 to TRBJ2-7; 9 nucleotides match TRBD2. CDR1 and CDR2 from the germline V gene are SGHNT and YENEEA. This CDR3 contains 15 residues. V trimming: 5 bases; J trimming: 1 base; junction bases outside the gene matches: 6. As DNA, the CDR3 is TGTGCCAGCAGCATTAGCGGGGGACCTTCCTACGAGCAGTACTTC. Translated, it gives CASSISGGPSYEQYF. Drawing the rest from reference TRBV11-3 and TRBJ2-7, the complete variable domain is EAGVVQSPRYKIIEKKQPVAFWCNPISGHNTLYWYLQNLGQGPELLIRYENEEAVDDSQLPKDRFSAERLKGVDSTLKIQPAELGDSAVYLCASSISGGPSYEQYFGPGTRLTVT.

J is TRBJ2-7 and V is TRBV25-1; D is possibly TRBD1 (6 bases). V dropped 6 bases and J dropped 3 bases, with 15 bases sitting between them. Germline CDR1 MGHDK, CDR2 SYGVNS. The CDR3 runs to 14 residues. CDR3: CASSAAGTNYEQYF. Written as DNA, the CDR3 is TGTGCCAGCAGCGCAGCCGGGACAAACTACGAGCAGTACTTC.

This chain uses TRBV29-1 with TRBJ2-1; perhaps TRBD2 as D (5 bases). The CDR3 extends over 10 amino acids. Trimming took off 4 bases at V and 10 bases at J, with 8 bases between the two ends. The germline V gene encodes CDR1 SQVTM and CDR2 ANQGSEA. The CDR3 DNA reads TGCAGCGTTGTGGGCGGGGAGCAGTTCTTC. It codes for CSVVGGEQFF.

The chain couples TRBV28 to TRBJ2-2; no clear D gene. This CDR3 region has 13 residues. From germline, CDR1 is MDHEN and CDR2 SYDVKM. Trimming pared 8 bases from V and 5 bases from J, leaving 12 bases between. CDR3 in amino acids: CASGELGTGELFF. DNA for the CDR3: TGTGCCAGCGGAGAGTTGGGTACCGGGGAGCTGTTTTTT.

The chain carries TRBV19 and TRBJ2-7; the match to TRBD1 covers 10 bases. Trimming removed 6 bases from V and 5 bases from J; junction bases left unmatched: 7. Germline V gene lookup returns CDR1 LNHDA and CDR2 SQIVND (reference sequence). The CDR3 loop spans 14 amino acids. The CDR3 reads CASSPLTGGHEQYF. In nucleotides, the CDR3 is TGTGCCAGTAGCCCCTTGACAGGGGGCCACGAGCAGTACTTC. Full variable domain (rest looked up from reference TRBV19 and TRBJ2-7): DGGITQSPKYLFRKEGQNVTLSCEQNLNHDAMYWYRQDPGQGLRLIYYSQIVNDFQKGDIAEGYSVSREKKESFPLTVTSAQKNPTAFYLCASSPLTGGHEQYFGPGTRLTVT.

The chain links TRBV5-4 to TRBJ1-4; 9 bases are a match to TRBD1. The germline CDR1 and CDR2 sequences are SGHNT and YYREEE (reference sequence). J gave up 5 bases and V 6 bases, and 8 bases lay outside the gene matches. CDR3 size: 15 residues. The CDR3 protein is CASTIQGAENEKLFF. The CDR3 DNA sequence: TGTGCCAGCACCATACAGGGGGCGGAAAATGAAAAACTGTTTTTT.

J is TRBJ1-1 and V is TRBV2; TRBD1 is a possible D gene (5 bases). V was trimmed by 7 bases and J by 1 base, leaving 13 bases between them. The CDR3 sequence is 14 residues long. Per germline, CDR1 SNHLY and CDR2 FYNNEI. CDR3: CASIKTETNTEAFF. The CDR3 DNA is TGTGCCAGCATTAAGACAGAGACGAACACTGAAGCTTTCTTT.